The 22 T cell receptor beta chains presented below share a single source sample, sequenced in a study of T cell responses to AZD1222 COVID-19 vaccine. Clones were read by immunoSEQ multiplex PCR, and TCRdb kept only the in-frame ones, dropping some. The sample lists tens of thousands of clones; about 90% were seen once. The source was peripheral blood, collected on day 0 of MenACWY control vaccination. These receptor sequences come from an adult in good health.

The sample holds one count of this clone. The chain uses TRBV4-3 and TRBJ2-2; 11 bases map to TRBD2. With V trimmed by 5 bases and J by 0 bases, 2 bases remained unmatched. CDR3 length equals 16 residues. Germline V gene lookup returns CDR1 LGHNA and CDR2 YSLEER. The CDR3 coding sequence is TGCGCCAGCAGCAAGGGACTAGCGGCGAACACCGGGGAGCTGTTTTTT. This gives the protein CASSKGLAANTGELFF.

The chain carries TRBV14 and TRBJ2-2, with D perhaps TRBD1 (7 bases). Germline lookup yields CDR1 SGHDN and CDR2 FVKESK. CDR3 length equals 21 residues. Trimming stripped 1 base from V and 3 bases from J, with 27 bases between. The CDR3 nucleotides are TGTGCCAGCAGCCAAGGACCCAGGGGGTTGAGCTTCGGGAGATACACCGGGGAGCTGTTTTTT. Its protein product is CASSQGPRGLSFGRYTGELFF.

This rearrangement joins TRBV6-6 to TRBJ1-2, with 8 bases lining up with TRBD1. The V segment lost 4 bases and the J segment 4 bases; nucleotides outside the gene matches: 5. This CDR3 has 14 amino acids. The V gene's germline CDR1 is MNHNY and CDR2 SVGAGI (reference sequence). This CDR3 is CASSSGTGSYGYTF. The CDR3 coding sequence is TGTGCCAGCAGTTCCGGGACAGGTTCCTATGGCTACACCTTC.

The chain combines TRBV7-3 with TRBJ2-1, with TRBD1 matching 8 bases. The V gene's germline CDR1 is SGHTA and CDR2 FQGTGA. V was clipped by 5 bases and J by 2 bases; unmatched bases: 5. This CDR3 is built from 15 residues. CDR3 region: CASSSDRGAYNEQFF. CDR3 coding DNA: TGTGCCAGCAGCAGCGACAGGGGAGCCTACAATGAGCAGTTCTTC.

The CDR3 nucleotides read TGCGCCAGCAGCTTGGGTGGGGGACGAGAGACCCAGTACTTC. This codes for CASSLGGGRETQYF. The chain links TRBV5-1 to TRBJ2-5; the D call may be TRBD1 or TRBD2 (5 bases each). The CDR3 runs to 14 residues. Per germline, CDR1 SGHRS and CDR2 YFSETQ. The V and J ends lost 0 bases and 4 bases respectively, with 10 bases between them.

This chain uses TRBV11-3 with TRBJ2-1; 7 bases line up with TRBD2. Germline loops: CDR1 SGHNT, CDR2 YENEEA. This CDR3 has 17 amino acids. Trimming cost V 2 bases and J 1 base; bases outside gene matches: 8. The CDR3 loop reads CASSLNGGSGSYNEQFF. CDR3 DNA sequence: TGTGCCAGCAGCTTAAACGGGGGTAGCGGGTCCTACAATGAGCAGTTCTTC.

The rearrangement uses TRBV9 and TRBJ1-5; D ambiguous. Trimming removed 0 bases at V and 7 bases at J, with 11 bases between. The CDR3 totals 14 residues. CDR1 and CDR2 from the germline V gene are SGDLS and YYNGEE. The CDR3 DNA reads TGTGCCAGCAGCGTAGGGGCTGAGGAGCAGCCCCAGCATTTT. This encodes CASSVGAEEQPQHF.

CDR3 amino acids: CASSPDRLGEKLFF. The CDR3 DNA is TGTGCCAGCAGCCCCGACCGTCTCGGAGAAAAACTGTTTTTT. The chain couples TRBV5-5 to TRBJ1-4, with D uncertain. The CDR3 contains 14 residues. Germline-derived CDR1 and CDR2 are SGHKS and YYEKEE (reference sequence). Deletions cut 4 bases from V and 8 bases from J, with 15 bases between.

The V gene is TRBV27, the J gene TRBJ1-4, with TRBD1 matching 9 bases. Per germline, CDR1 MNHEY and CDR2 SMNVEV (reference sequence). J lost 6 bases, V lost 6 bases, and 14 bases had no gene match. The CDR3 length is 17 residues. The DNA for the CDR3 is TGTGCCAGCAGCCCCCACCGGGACAGGGTGGAGTATGAAAAACTGTTTTTT. The encoded protein is CASSPHRDRVEYEKLFF.

CDR3 amino acids: CASAGLGGYTF. In nucleotides, the CDR3 is TGTGCCAGCGCAGGGCTCGGCGGCTACACCTTC. The chain employs TRBV3-1 (or the pseudogene TRBV3-2) and TRBJ1-2; D perhaps matches TRBD1 (5 bases). The V end lost 8 bases, the J end lost 8 bases, and 12 bases lay between the germline ends. The CDR3 contains 11 residues. The V gene's germline CDR1 is LGHDT and CDR2 YNNKEL (reference sequence).

This clone was detected only a few times. Here the CDR3 reads CASSLQPGPGSSYEQYF. The CDR3 DNA reads as TGTGCCAGCAGCCTACAGCCAGGGCCTGGTAGCTCCTACGAGCAGTACTTC. This chain links TRBV7-2 with TRBJ2-7, with a possible D match to TRBD1 (5 bases). V was clipped by 5 bases and J by 0 bases, with 20 bases between them. This CDR3 comprises 17 residues. CDR1 and CDR2 from the germline V gene are SGHTA and FQGNSA.

This clone was seen a few times. The chain uses TRBV3-1 (or the pseudogene TRBV3-2) and TRBJ2-5, with 7 bases identical to TRBD1. Germline CDR1 and CDR2: LGHDT and YNNKEL (reference sequence). The junction had 9 bases not matched to a gene; V was cut back by 4 bases and J by 4 bases. CDR3 length equals 15 residues. CDR3 sequence: CASSLQTGRGETQYF. The CDR3 region has the DNA TGTGCCAGCAGCCTCCAGACAGGGAGAGGAGAGACCCAGTACTTC.

The rearrangement joins TRBV7-6 to TRBJ2-7; D may be TRBD1 (5 bases). Germline V lookup: CDR1 SGHVS, CDR2 FNYEAQ. Trimming stripped 2 bases from V and 6 bases from J, with 11 bases between. CDR3 size: 13 residues. CDR3 amino acids: CASSLTTDFEQYF. The CDR3 DNA is TGTGCCAGCAGCTTAACGACAGATTTCGAGCAGTACTTC.

This chain uses TRBV29-1 with TRBJ1-2, with unresolved D. In germline, CDR1 is SQVTM, CDR2 ANQGSEA. Trimming removed 5 bases at V and 7 bases at J, with 14 bases between. The CDR3 totals 12 residues. The CDR3 nucleotides are TGCAGCGTTCTAACAGCTGCTTTTGGCTACACCTTC. Translation gives CSVLTAAFGYTF.

The chain uses TRBV6-5 and TRBJ2-5; no firm D call. V was pared by 3 bases and J by 2 bases, with 13 bases between. The CDR3 consists of 15 residues. Germline CDR1 is MNHEY and CDR2 is SVGAGI. CDR3 protein: CASSYRYNLQETQYF. The CDR3 DNA reads TGTGCCAGCAGTTATCGTTACAATCTGCAAGAGACCCAGTACTTC.

This chain connects TRBV7-2 to TRBJ1-2; 9 nucleotides agree with TRBD1. Per germline, CDR1 SGHTA and CDR2 FQGNSA. The CDR3 loop spans 14 amino acids. V lost 5 bases and J lost 3; bases outside the gene matches: 4. The CDR3 DNA is TGTGCCAGCAGCATCCGGGACAGGGACTATGGCTACACCTTC. This encodes CASSIRDRDYGYTF.

This chain uses TRBV14 with TRBJ2-1; D perhaps matches TRBD2 (6 bases). Trimming left V 1 base short and J 2 bases short, with 12 bases between. Germline CDR1 reads SGHDN; CDR2 reads FVKESK. CDR3 length equals 16 residues. CDR3 loop: CASSQGGDQPYNEQFF. The DNA for the CDR3 is TGTGCCAGCAGCCAAGGGGGGGACCAGCCCTACAATGAGCAGTTCTTC.

CDR3 region: CASSLDRGRRNTEAFF. The CDR3 bases are TGTGCCAGCAGCTTGGACAGGGGGCGGAGGAACACTGAAGCTTTCTTT. This rearrangement joins TRBV5-6 to TRBJ1-1; TRBD1 aligns across 9 bases. V lost 0 bases to trimming and J lost 1 base; unmatched junction nucleotides: 4. The CDR3 consists of 16 residues. Germline lookup yields CDR1 SGHDT and CDR2 YYEEEE.

In this sample, this clone turned up a few times. The rearrangement joins TRBV7-8 to TRBJ1-1; D call uncertain. Germline loops: CDR1 SGHVS, CDR2 FQNEAQ. Between the trimmed V and J ends, which lost 1 base and 1 base, there was a span of 7 bases. The CDR3 totals 14 residues. Here the CDR3 reads CASSLEAGNTEAFF. The CDR3 nucleotides are TGTGCCAGCAGCTTAGAGGCAGGGAACACTGAAGCTTTCTTT.

The V gene is TRBV2, the J gene TRBJ2-2, with D possibly being TRBD1 or TRBD2 (5 bases each). Trimming removed 7 bases at V and 4 bases at J, with 16 bases between. The CDR3 totals 15 residues. CDR1 SNHLY and CDR2 FYNNEI come from the germline V gene. CDR3 nucleotide sequence: TGTGCCAGCATCTCCGGGACGGAATCCACCGGGGAGCTGTTTTTT. Encoded protein: CASISGTESTGELFF.

The rearrangement joins TRBV6-4 to TRBJ2-1; 10 bases match TRBD1. In germline, CDR1 is MRHNA, CDR2 SNTAGT. This CDR3 spans 14 amino acids. The V segment lost 4 bases and the J segment 5 bases; nucleotides outside the gene matches: 2. The CDR3 reads CASSAGQGNNEQFF. CDR3 nucleotide sequence: TGTGCCAGCAGTGCGGGACAGGGGAACAATGAGCAGTTCTTC.

The V gene is TRBV9, the J gene TRBJ2-5; TRBD1 agrees at 8 bases. The ends lost 4 bases at V and 5 bases at J; junction bases unmatched: 16. Germline assignment: CDR1 SGDLS and CDR2 YYNGEE. The CDR3 consists of 17 residues. The CDR3, as DNA: TGTGCCAGCAGCACCAACCCCGGGACAGGTCATCAGGAGACCCAGTACTTC. It specifies CASSTNPGTGHQETQYF.